This TCR beta chain was sequenced for a study of T cell changes during pregnancy in multiple sclerosis. The CDR3 loop spans 14 amino acids. V lost 10 bases, J lost 5 bases, and 17 bases lay in between. CDR1 and CDR2 (germline): LNHNV, YYDKDF (reference sequence). Profiled with immunoSEQ multiplex PCR; TCRdb holds only in-frame clones, not every one. Among tens of thousands of clones listed, 92% were seen once. This clone has a single count. The V gene is TRBV15, the J gene TRBJ2-2; a weak D match, TRBD1 (6 bases). This TCR was recovered from a female donor with multiple sclerosis, enrolled in a pregnancy study. Source: peripheral blood, taken before pregnancy. This chain's CDR3 is CASHGADRTGELFF. DNA for the CDR3: TGTGCCAGCCACGGAGCAGACAGGACCGGGGAGCTGTTTTTT. Filled out from reference TRBV15 and TRBJ2-2, the complete variable domain reads DAMVIQNPRYQVTQFGKPVTLSCSQTLNHNVMYWYQQKSSQAPKLLFHYYDKDFNNEADTPDNFQSRRPNTSFCFLDIRSPGLGDTAMYLCASHGADRTGELFFGEGSRLTVL.